Below, one T cell receptor beta chain is given with its context. Antigen specificity is unknown. Unmatched junction bases numbered 4, after V lost 2 bases and J lost 1 base. This CDR3 is built from 16 residues. The germline CDR1 and CDR2 sequences are MGHRA and YSYEKL. This record comes from a study of shared clonotypes between healthy human individuals. For the study at large: Plates per donor: three CD4 naive, three CD4 memory, two CD8 naive, one CD8 memory. Study-level results: Rarefaction curves obtained for sorted subsets showed sequencing incomplete despite large depth.

Only in-frame clones appear in the TCRdb table, and some are missing; sequencing was by immunoSEQ multiplex PCR. The sample lists some 2.4 million clones, more than 85% occurring once. The donors, healthy adults who were HIV-negative, had experienced no recent acute infections or vaccinations. The authors divided CD4+ cells into CD45RA+ naive and CD45RA-negative memory subsets. The V gene is TRBV4-1, the J gene TRBJ2-3; 9 nucleotides agree with TRBD2. The specimen was naive CD4+ T cells from PBMCs. Subset: CD45RA+ positively selected. The TCR was taken from a man aged 18 to 29 in good health. Some clones in this sample may be carry-over from other donors' samples. The CDR3 reads CASSQLAGSRTDTQYF. The CDR3 DNA is TGCGCCAGCAGCCAACTAGCGGGATCCCGCACAGATACGCAGTATTTT.